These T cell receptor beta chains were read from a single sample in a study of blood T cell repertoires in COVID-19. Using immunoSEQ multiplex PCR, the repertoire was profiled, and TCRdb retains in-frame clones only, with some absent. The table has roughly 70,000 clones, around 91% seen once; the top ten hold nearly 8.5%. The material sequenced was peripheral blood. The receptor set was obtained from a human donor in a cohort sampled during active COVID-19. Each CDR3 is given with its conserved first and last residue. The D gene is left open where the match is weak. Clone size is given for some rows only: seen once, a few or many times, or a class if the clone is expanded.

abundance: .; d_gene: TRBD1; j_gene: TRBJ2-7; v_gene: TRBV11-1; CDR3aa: CASSPGQGARYEQYF; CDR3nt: TGTGCCAGCAGCCCAGGACAGGGGGCGCGGTACGAGCAGTACTTC
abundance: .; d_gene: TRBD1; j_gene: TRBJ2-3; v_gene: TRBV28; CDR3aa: CASSLGQGAKDTQYF; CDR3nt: TGTGCCAGCAGCCTGGGGCAGGGGGCGAAGGATACGCAGTATTTT
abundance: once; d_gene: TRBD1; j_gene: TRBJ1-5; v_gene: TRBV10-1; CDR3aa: CASRGQEGKASNQPQHF; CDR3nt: TGCGCCAGCAGGGGACAGGAAGGGAAGGCAAGCAATCAGCCCCAGCATTTT
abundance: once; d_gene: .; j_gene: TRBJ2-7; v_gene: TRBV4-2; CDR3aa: CASSQDLWGVYEQYF; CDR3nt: TGTGCCAGCAGCCAAGATCTATGGGGAGTTTACGAGCAGTACTTC
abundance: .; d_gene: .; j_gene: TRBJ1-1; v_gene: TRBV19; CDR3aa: CASSSVRGGNTEAFF; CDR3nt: TGTGCCAGTAGTAGTGTCCGCGGCGGGAACACTGAAGCTTTCTTT
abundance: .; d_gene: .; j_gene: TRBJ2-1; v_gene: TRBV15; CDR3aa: CAISKEAADEQFF; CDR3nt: TGTGCCATCAGCAAGGAGGCTGCTGATGAGCAGTTCTTC
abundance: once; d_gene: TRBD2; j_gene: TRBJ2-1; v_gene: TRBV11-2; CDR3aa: CASSLDQLAGIYLNEQFF; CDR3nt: TGTGCCAGCAGCTTAGATCAACTAGCGGGGATCTATTTGAATGAGCAGTTCTTC
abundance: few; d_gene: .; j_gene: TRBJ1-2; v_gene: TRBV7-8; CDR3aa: CASSLFRGGDWGNYGYTF; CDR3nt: TGTGCCAGCAGCTTATTTCGGGGGGGGGACTGGGGGAACTATGGCTACACCTTC
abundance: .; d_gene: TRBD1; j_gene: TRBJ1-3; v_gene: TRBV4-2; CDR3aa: CASAGQPPISGNTIYF; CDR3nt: TGTGCCAGCGCGGGACAGCCGCCAATCTCTGGAAACACCATATATTTT
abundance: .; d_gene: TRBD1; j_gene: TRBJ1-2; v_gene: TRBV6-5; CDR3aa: CASSMTGNYGYTF; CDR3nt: TGTGCCAGCAGTATGACAGGGAACTATGGCTACACCTTC
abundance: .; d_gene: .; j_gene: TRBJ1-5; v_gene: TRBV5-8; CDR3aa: CASSSHSNQPQHF; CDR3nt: TGTGCCAGCAGCTCACATAGCAATCAGCCCCAGCATTTT
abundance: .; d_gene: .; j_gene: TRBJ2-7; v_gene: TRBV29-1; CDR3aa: CSASGASYEQYF; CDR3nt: TGCAGCGCGTCAGGGGCCTCCTACGAGCAGTACTTC
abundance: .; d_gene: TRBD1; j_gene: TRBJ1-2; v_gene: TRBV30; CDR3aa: CASPIRTGLNGYTF; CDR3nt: TGTGCCTCCCCAATCAGGACAGGGTTGAATGGCTACACCTTC
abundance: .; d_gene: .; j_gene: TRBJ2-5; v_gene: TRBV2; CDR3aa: CASTGGGSETQYF; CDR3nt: TGTGCCAGCACCGGAGGGGGCTCGGAGACCCAGTACTTC
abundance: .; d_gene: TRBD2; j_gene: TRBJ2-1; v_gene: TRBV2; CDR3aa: CASRGGVEQFF; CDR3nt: TGTGCCAGCAGGGGGGGGGTCGAGCAGTTCTTC
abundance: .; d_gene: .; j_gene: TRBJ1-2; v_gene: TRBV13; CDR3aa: CASSQTNLLFYGYTF; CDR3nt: TGTGCCAGCAGCCAAACCAACCTCCTATTCTATGGCTACACCTTC
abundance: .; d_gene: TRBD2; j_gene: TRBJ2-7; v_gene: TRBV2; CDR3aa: CASSAGGLSYEQYF; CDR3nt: TGTGCCAGCTCTGCGGGGGGCTTGTCCTACGAGCAGTACTTC
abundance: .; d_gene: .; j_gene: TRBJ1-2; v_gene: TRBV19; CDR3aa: CASSPGGNGGYGYTF; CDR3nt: TGTGCCAGTAGCCCCGGAGGGAACGGGGGCTATGGCTACACCTTC
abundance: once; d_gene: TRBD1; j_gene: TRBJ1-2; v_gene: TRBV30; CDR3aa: CAWRPPGGFSYGYTF; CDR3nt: TGTGCCTGGAGGCCTCCAGGGGGCTTTTCTTATGGCTACACCTTC
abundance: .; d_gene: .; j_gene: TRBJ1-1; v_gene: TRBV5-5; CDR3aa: CASSLDVGMNTEAFF; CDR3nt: TGTGCCAGCAGCTTGGATGTCGGGATGAACACTGAAGCTTTCTTT
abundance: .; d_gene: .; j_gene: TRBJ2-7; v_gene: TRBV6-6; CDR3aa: CASSYSSGATKEQYF; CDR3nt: TGTGCCAGCAGTTACTCGAGTGGGGCCACTAAGGAGCAGTACTTC
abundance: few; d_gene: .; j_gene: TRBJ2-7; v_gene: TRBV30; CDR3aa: CAWSVVIYEQYF; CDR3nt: TGTGCCTGGAGTGTCGTAATCTACGAGCAGTACTTC